One and the same sample provided the 19 T cell receptor beta chains below, sequenced in a study of cytotoxic CD8 clonotypes in ibrutinib-treated CLL. Sequencing was performed with immunoSEQ multiplex PCR; in TCRdb, only in-frame clones are kept and a portion is missing. The repertoire holds about 130,000 clones, with approximately 81% as singletons. Sequenced material: PBMCs, taken after 12 months of ibrutinib treatment. These receptors all stem from a human donor with chronic lymphocytic leukemia.

This chain connects TRBV30 to TRBJ1-1, with 8 bases aligning to TRBD1. The CDR3 spans 17 residues. Germline loops: CDR1 GTSNPN, CDR2 SVGIG (reference sequence). V was pared by 3 bases and J by 2 bases, with 14 bases of the junction left unmatched. CDR3 sequence reads: CAWRGWDRRWANTEAFF. CDR3 sequence (DNA): TGTGCCTGGAGGGGGTGGGACAGGAGATGGGCCAACACTGAAGCTTTCTTT.

The chain carries TRBV28 and TRBJ1-1; TRBD1 might be the D (6 bases). The germline gives CDR1 MDHEN, CDR2 SYDVKM. CDR3 length: 10 amino acids. With 5 bases removed from V and 11 bases from J, the gap between germline ends came to 9 bases. CDR3 in amino acids: CASSTGTAFF. The CDR3 nucleotides are TGTGCCAGCAGTACAGGGACGGCTTTCTTT. The entire variable domain, with the rest obtained from reference TRBV28 and TRBJ1-1, is as follows: DVKVTQSSRYLVKRTGEKVFLECVQDMDHENMFWYRQDPGLGLRLIYFSYDVKMKEKGDIPEGYSVSREKKERFSLILESASTNQTSMYLCASSTGTAFFGQGTRLTVV.

This clone showed up just a few times. This chain links TRBV5-8 with TRBJ1-2; perhaps TRBD1 as D (6 bases). The CDR3 spans 15 residues. The ends were cut back, 4 bases at V and 5 bases at J, with 18 bases in the middle. Germline CDR1 reads SGHTS; CDR2 reads YDEGEE. This CDR3 is CASSTGQLRVYGYTF. CDR3 in DNA: TGTGCCAGCAGCACCGGACAGCTAAGAGTGTATGGCTACACCTTC.

This rearrangement joins TRBV5-6 to TRBJ2-3, with TRBD1 as a possible D gene (6 bases). The CDR3 length is 15 residues. The germline CDR1 and CDR2 sequences are SGHDT and YYEEEE. Trimming stripped 3 bases from V and 0 bases from J, with 11 bases between. This CDR3 is CASSSRTASTDTQYF. In DNA, the CDR3 is TGTGCCAGCAGCTCGAGGACAGCCAGCACAGATACGCAGTATTTT.

This chain uses TRBV9 with TRBJ1-2; D unclear. Trimming cost V 0 bases and J 2 bases, with 8 bases left between them. Germline assignment: CDR1 SGDLS and CDR2 YYNGEE. The CDR3 length is 14 residues. This CDR3 is CASSVDMRNYGYTF. The CDR3 coding sequence is TGTGCCAGCAGCGTAGACATGAGAAACTATGGCTACACCTTC.

The chain is built from TRBV6-9 and TRBJ2-1; TRBD2 agrees at 7 bases. The V segment lost 5 bases and the J segment 5 bases; nucleotides outside the gene matches: 3. The CDR3 loop spans 13 amino acids. From germline, CDR1 is MNHGY and CDR2 SVAAGI. CDR3 amino acids: CASSRTRDNEQFF. For the CDR3, the DNA is TGTGCCAGCAGTAGGACTAGGGACAATGAGCAGTTCTTC.

The V call is TRBV9, the J call TRBJ2-3, with a possible D match to TRBD2 (5 bases). Trimming stripped 3 bases from V and 2 bases from J, with 19 bases between. This CDR3 spans 17 amino acids. Germline loops: CDR1 SGDLS, CDR2 YYNGEE. CDR3 sequence: CASSAPPVYGLTDTQYF. The CDR3 DNA reads TGTGCCAGCAGCGCTCCCCCAGTCTACGGACTCACAGATACGCAGTATTTT. The full variable domain, its missing parts supplied by reference TRBV9 and TRBJ2-3, is DSGVTQTPKHLITATGQRVTLRCSPRSGDLSVYWYQQSLDQGLQFLIQYYNGEERAKGNILERFSAQQFPDLHSELNLSSLELGDSALYFCASSAPPVYGLTDTQYFGPGTRLTVL.

This sequence joins TRBV28 and TRBJ2-3; 10 bases agree with TRBD2. CDR1 MDHEN and CDR2 SYDVKM come from the germline V gene. The CDR3 totals 17 residues. V was clipped by 6 bases and J by 3 bases; unmatched bases: 12. The CDR3 sequence is CASRQPPGLAKTDTQYF. Written as DNA, the CDR3 is TGTGCCAGCAGACAACCCCCGGGACTAGCGAAAACAGATACGCAGTATTTT. The full variable domain, in which reference TRBV28 and TRBJ2-3 provide the parts outside the CDR3, is DVKVTQSSRYLVKRTGEKVFLECVQDMDHENMFWYRQDPGLGLRLIYFSYDVKMKEKGDIPEGYSVSREKKERFSLILESASTNQTSMYLCASRQPPGLAKTDTQYFGPGTRLTVL.

This clone was observed a single time. The rearrangement links TRBV11-2 to TRBJ2-5; perhaps TRBD2 as D (6 bases). Germline values: CDR1 SGHAT, CDR2 FQNNGV. The CDR3 covers 17 residues. The V end was cut by 1 base, the J end by 2 bases, with 17 bases between. In DNA, the CDR3 is TGTGCCAGCAGCTTAGTTGGGGGGAGAGGAACGCAAGAGACCCAGTACTTC. It translates to CASSLVGGRGTQETQYF.

V usage is TRBV5-4 and J usage is TRBJ2-5; 11 positions match TRBD2. Germline V gives CDR1 SGHNT, CDR2 YYREEE (reference sequence). Trimming removed 3 bases from V and 4 bases from J; junction bases left unmatched: 2. This CDR3 contains 14 residues. CDR3 DNA: TGTGCCAGCAGCTCAGGACTAGCGGGAGAGACCCAGTACTTC. Translating it yields CASSSGLAGETQYF. The whole variable domain, remainder taken from reference TRBV5-4 and TRBJ2-5, is ETGVTQSPTHLIKTRGQQVTLRCSSQSGHNTVSWYQQALGQGPQFIFQYYREEENGRGNFPPRFSGLQFPNYSSELNVNALELDDSALYLCASSSGLAGETQYFGPGTRLLVL.

This clone was detected a few times. The V gene is TRBV14, the J gene TRBJ2-5; D gene unclear. The CDR3 length is 10 residues. The germline V gene has CDR1 SGHDN and CDR2 FVKESK. V was clipped by 3 bases and J by 13 bases, with 9 bases between them. The CDR3 DNA reads as TGTGCCAGCAGCCATTGGAAGAGGTACTTC. It codes for CASSHWKRYF.

This chain joins TRBV5-1 and TRBJ2-3; D not resolved. The CDR3 is made up of 16 amino acids. Germline V CDR1 and CDR2: SGHRS, YFSETQ. V was clipped by 0 bases and J by 0 bases, with 11 bases between them. The CDR3 here is CASSLAWVGSTDTQYF. CDR3 sequence (DNA): TGCGCCAGCAGCTTGGCCTGGGTGGGAAGCACAGATACGCAGTATTTT.

The V and J genes are TRBV5-1 and TRBJ1-1, with no clear D. Trimming left V 1 base short and J 7 bases short, with 20 bases between. Germline V CDR1 and CDR2: SGHRS, YFSETQ. This CDR3 contains 16 residues. CDR3 in amino acids: CASSLSNRGRPIEAFF. CDR3 nucleotide sequence: TGCGCCAGCAGCTTGTCAAACCGCGGCAGACCGATTGAAGCTTTCTTT.

DNA of the CDR3: TGTGCCAGCAGCCAAAGACTAGCGCTCTACAATGAGCAGTTCTTC. This translates into CASSQRLALYNEQFF. This chain uses TRBV7-3 with TRBJ2-1; 8 bases line up with TRBD2. Trimming removed 5 bases from V and 3 bases from J; junction bases left unmatched: 6. The germline V gene encodes CDR1 SGHTA and CDR2 FQGTGA. CDR3 length equals 15 residues.

This chain links TRBV6-1 with TRBJ2-1; 7 positions match TRBD1. The V segment lost 4 bases and the J segment 7 bases; nucleotides outside the gene matches: 7. Germline V gene sequence: CDR1 MNHNS, CDR2 SASEGT. CDR3 length: 14 residues. CDR3 region: CASSGQGFGNEQFF. DNA for the CDR3: TGTGCCAGCAGTGGACAGGGTTTTGGGAATGAGCAGTTCTTC.

The rearrangement uses TRBV15 and TRBJ2-7; 7 bases are shared with TRBD2. The J segment lost 3 bases and the V segment lost 1 base, leaving 9 bases of the junction unmatched. This CDR3 spans 16 amino acids. The V gene's germline CDR1 is LNHNV and CDR2 YYDKDF (reference sequence). The CDR3 nucleotides are TGTGCCACCAGCAGAGCCGCGGGGGAGCGGTACTACGAGCAGTACTTC. Translated, it gives CATSRAAGERYYEQYF.

The chain couples TRBV6-5 to TRBJ2-7, with 7 bases fitting TRBD2. The CDR3 has 15 residues. The J segment lost 5 bases and the V segment lost 0 bases, leaving 7 bases of the junction unmatched. Germline-derived CDR1 and CDR2 are MNHEY and SVGAGI. CDR3: CASSYSIAGVHEQYF. The CDR3 region has the DNA TGTGCCAGCAGTTACTCGATTGCGGGAGTCCACGAGCAGTACTTC.

The chain carries TRBV7-6 and TRBJ1-1; possible D gene TRBD1, 5 bases. V lost 4 bases and J 1 base, leaving 10 bases between the germline ends. The germline V gene has CDR1 SGHVS and CDR2 FNYEAQ. The CDR3 runs 14 residues. CDR3 protein: CASSWAGTNTEAFF. CDR3 sequence (DNA): TGTGCCAGCAGCTGGGCAGGGACGAACACTGAAGCTTTCTTT.

The chain couples TRBV7-2 to TRBJ2-7; 12 bases agree with TRBD2. The CDR3 spans 15 residues. Trimming removed 1 base from V and 6 bases from J; junction bases left unmatched: 4. Germline V gives CDR1 SGHTA, CDR2 FQGNSA. CDR3 DNA: TGTGCCAGCAGCTTAGACCTAGCGGGAGGGCTCGAGCAGTACTTC. It encodes CASSLDLAGGLEQYF.